This TCR beta chain was documented in a study of T cells in Graves' hyperthyroidism and ophthalmopathy. This clonotype was seen repeatedly, ten times or more. What it binds is not known. A read error may account for a junction end that differs from germline. In germline, CDR1 is SSHAT, CDR2 FNYEAQ (reference sequence). The CDR3 totals 14 residues. The PBMCs studied were ones that came from 10 ml fresh peripheral blood. Template material for amplifying TCR beta CDR3 regions consisted of RNA transcripts. The HTBI primer set served for first-round RT-PCR of the TCR CDR3. A single record per CDR3 protein comes from TCRdb applying MiXCR to the multiplex PCR reads. The sample lists about 290,000 distinct CDR3 sequences, 12% to 15% seen once, with roughly 7.9% in the top ten. Study-level findings and limits: With a median lead of approximately six months before onset, the model predicted ophthalmopathy.

This sequence originates from a woman aged 40-49 years with Graves' hyperthyroidism. This rearrangement joins TRBV7-7 to TRBJ2-7, with D possibly being TRBD1 (7 bases). Sequenced input: blood. In nucleotides, the CDR3 is TGTGCTAGCAGCTTAGGCAGGGGGGCCCACGAGCAGTACTTC. Amino acid sequence: CASSLGRGAHEQYF.